This T cell receptor beta chain is drawn from a study of blood T cell repertoires in COVID-19. Background on the study: T cells, B-cell-depleted T cells, or PBMCs provided the cDNA or gDNA that served as material.

V lost 1 base and J lost 2; bases outside the gene matches: 5. CDR3 length equals 17 residues. CDR1 is MDHEN, CDR2 SYDVKM, per germline. The protocol was immunoSEQ multiplex PCR, while the TCRdb copy is restricted to in-frame clones and leaves out a portion. Of over 100,000 clones in the sample, roughly 90% were seen once. The sample comprised peripheral blood. The receptor was isolated from a man aged 40-49 years with acute or convalescent COVID-19. The chain uses TRBV28 and TRBJ1-2, with TRBD1 identical over 12 bases. This CDR3 reads CASSLSTGQGANYGYTF. In DNA form, the CDR3 reads TGTGCCAGCAGTTTATCGACGGGACAGGGGGCCAACTATGGCTACACCTTC.